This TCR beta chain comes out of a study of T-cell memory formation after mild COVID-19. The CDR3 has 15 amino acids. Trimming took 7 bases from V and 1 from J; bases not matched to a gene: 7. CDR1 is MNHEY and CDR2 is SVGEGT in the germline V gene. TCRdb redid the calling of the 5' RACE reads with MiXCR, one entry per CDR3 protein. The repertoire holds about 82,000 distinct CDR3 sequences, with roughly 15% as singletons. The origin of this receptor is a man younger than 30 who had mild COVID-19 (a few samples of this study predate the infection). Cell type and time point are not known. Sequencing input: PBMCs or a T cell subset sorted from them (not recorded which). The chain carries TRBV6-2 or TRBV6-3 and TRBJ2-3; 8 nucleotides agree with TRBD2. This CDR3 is CASTPGGGRTDTQYF. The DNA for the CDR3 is TGTGCCAGCACCCCCGGGGGGGGGCGCACAGATACGCAGTATTTT.